The present T cell receptor (beta chain) was sequenced within a study of OX40 agonist ivuxolimab in advanced cancers. Study at large: The group had a mean age of about 64 years, ranged from 23 to 79, and was 80% to 90% male. Study-wide points: By week 6 at 0.1 to 3.0 mg/kg, blood CD4+ and CD8+ T cells had expanded clonally.

To note about this clone: Its specificity is not known.

This CDR3 has 14 residues. The trim removed 6 bases at V and 8 bases at J, leaving 10 bases unmatched. Per the germline V gene, CDR1 is MDHEN and CDR2 is SYDVKM. The method was immunoSEQ multiplex PCR; TCRdb's version includes in-frame clones alone and lacks a portion of them. The sample holds about 36,000 clones; 88% are singletons and the top ten take 10% to 15%. This sequence originates from an adult with an advanced solid tumor such as melanoma, head and neck, liver or kidney cancer. This chain connects TRBV28 to TRBJ1-2; TRBD1 matches 9 bases. Source: CD4+ or CD8+ T cells sorted from blood, taken in a trial of the OX40 agonist ivuxolimab. Here the CDR3 DNA reads TGTGCCAGCAGCCCTCCGGGACAGGGTGGGGGCTACACCTTC. Protein sequence: CASSPPGQGGGYTF.